This is a list of T cell receptor beta chains from one sample in a study of human T cells and chemical hapten exposure. TCRdb redid the calling of the RACE reads with MiXCR, one entry per CDR3 protein. The table records more than 45,000 distinct CDR3 sequences, around 12% of them present only once. Here the sequenced sample was whole blood, taken in connection with sensitization to the hapten diphenylcyclopropenone (DPC). These receptors were taken from a man aged 25-40 years with alopecia areata. Some clones in this sample may be carry-over from other donors' samples. Each CDR3 is given with its conserved first and last residue. A D gene is named only where the DNA matches it firmly. Rows give clone size only sometimes, using once, few, many, or a class for an expanded clone.

J gene | V gene | clone size | D gene | CDR3 protein | CDR3 DNA
TRBJ2-7 | TRBV3-1 | many | TRBD2 | CASSQGLRGGLYEQYF | TGTGCCAGCAGCCAAGGTCTGCGGGGGGGCCTCTACGAGCAGTACTTC
TRBJ2-2 | TRBV7-8 | few | - | CASSLVTSRQTNTGELFF | TGTGCCAGCAGCTTAGTGACTTCCCGGCAGACGAACACCGGGGAGCTGTTTTTT
TRBJ2-5 | TRBV7-9 | many | - | CASRPEGTETQYF | TGTGCCAGCAGACCCGAAGGGACGGAGACCCAGTACTTC
TRBJ2-1 | TRBV6-6 | few | TRBD1 | CASSYVSGQGGDEQFF | TGTGCCAGCAGTTACGTCTCGGGACAGGGAGGCGATGAGCAGTTCTTC
TRBJ2-5 | TRBV19 | many | TRBD1 | CASSLGTGRETQYF | TGTGCCAGTAGCCTCGGGACAGGGAGAGAGACCCAGTACTTC
TRBJ2-5 | TRBV12-3/TRBV12-4 | few | - | CASSLGVYRGPETQYF | TGTGCCAGCAGTTTAGGCGTTTATCGGGGGCCTGAGACCCAGTACTTC
TRBJ2-2 | TRBV7-3 | many | - | CASARQYTGELFF | TGTGCCAGTGCCCGACAGTACACCGGGGAGCTGTTTTTT
TRBJ2-7 | TRBV28 | many | TRBD1 | CASSHRDRDYEQYF | TGTGCCAGCAGCCACCGGGACAGGGACTACGAGCAGTACTTC
TRBJ2-3 | TRBV12-3/TRBV12-4 | - | TRBD1 | CAGRDRGLGTDTQYF | TGTGCCGGCAGAGACAGGGGTTTGGGGACAGATACGCAGTATTTT
TRBJ2-7 | TRBV28 | few | - | CASSLPSSYEQYF | TGTGCCAGCAGTTTACCCAGCTCCTACGAGCAGTACTTC
TRBJ2-7 | TRBV28 | few | - | CASSLRESYEQYF | TGTGCCAGCTCGCTGCGCGAATCCTACGAGCAGTACTTC
TRBJ2-7 | TRBV5-1 | many | TRBD2 | CASSFSGGTPEQYF | TGCGCCAGCAGCTTTAGCGGGGGGACTCCGGAGCAGTACTTC
TRBJ2-7 | TRBV28 | many | - | CASSVTYEQYF | TGTGCCAGCAGTGTGACCTACGAGCAGTACTTC
TRBJ1-2 | TRBV20-1 | many | - | CSARDAGRGYTF | TGCAGTGCTAGAGATGCGGGGCGTGGCTACACCTTC
TRBJ1-5 | TRBV20-1 | many | TRBD1 | CSAQTGNQPQHF | TGCAGTGCCCAGACAGGGAATCAGCCCCAGCATTTT
TRBJ2-3 | TRBV20-1 | many | - | CSAKGTRGTDTQYF | TGCAGTGCTAAGGGCACTAGAGGCACAGATACGCAGTATTTT
TRBJ2-7 | TRBV20-1 | many | TRBD2 | CSATRSGGDFYEQYF | TGCAGTGCCACCCGTAGTGGGGGGGACTTCTACGAGCAGTACTTC
TRBJ2-5 | TRBV24-1 | - | - | CATSDPRLSGQETQYF | TGTGCCACCAGTGATCCCCGGCTGTCGGGGCAAGAGACCCAGTACTTC
TRBJ2-3 | TRBV29-1 | many | TRBD1 | CSVEGTGTDTQYF | TGCAGCGTTGAAGGGACAGGGACAGATACGCAGTATTTT
TRBJ2-7 | TRBV28 | many | TRBD2 | CASSTPSGAPSYEQYF | TGTGCCAGCAGCACCCCAAGCGGGGCCCCCTCCTACGAGCAGTACTTC
TRBJ2-7 | TRBV20-1 | - | TRBD1 | CSAPDRAHGYEQYF | TGCAGTGCTCCCGACAGGGCCCACGGATACGAGCAGTACTTC
TRBJ2-7 | TRBV6-2/TRBV6-3 | many | TRBD1 | CASSSNRGRFYEQYF | TGTGCCAGCAGCTCGAACAGGGGGCGGTTCTACGAGCAGTACTTC
TRBJ2-3 | TRBV4-2 | - | TRBD2 | CASSQDRTSGVTDTQYF | TGTGCCAGCAGCCAAGATCGGACTAGCGGCGTCACAGATACGCAGTATTTT
TRBJ2-3 | TRBV7-2 | few | TRBD2 | CASREVGGGADTQYF | TGTGCCAGCAGAGAGGTGGGCGGGGGGGCAGATACGCAGTATTTT
TRBJ2-1 | TRBV28 | - | - | CASSRNEQFF | TGTGCCAGCAGCCGCAATGAGCAGTTCTTC
TRBJ2-1 | TRBV25-1 | - | TRBD2 | CASSEFPGGETSYNEQFF | TGTGCCAGCAGTGAATTCCCTGGGGGGGAGACATCCTACAATGAGCAGTTCTTC
TRBJ2-3 | TRBV12-3/TRBV12-4 | - | TRBD2 | CASSLRTVAGGGSTDTQYF | TGTGCCAGCAGTTTACGGACGGTAGCGGGGGGCGGAAGCACAGATACGCAGTATTTT
TRBJ1-2 | TRBV24-1 | few | - | CATSDSRRANYGYTF | TGTGCCACCAGTGACTCCCGGCGAGCTAACTATGGCTACACCTTC
TRBJ2-2 | TRBV4-3 | - | TRBD1 | CASSQPGQGIPGELFF | TGCGCCAGCAGCCAGCCGGGACAGGGGATACCCGGGGAGCTGTTTTTT
TRBJ1-5 | TRBV10-3 | few | - | CAISDMWGMGQPQHF | TGTGCCATCAGTGACATGTGGGGGATGGGTCAGCCCCAGCATTTT
TRBJ1-2 | TRBV12-3/TRBV12-4 | few | - | CASRGSNYGYTF | TGTGCCAGCAGGGGAAGTAACTATGGCTACACCTTC
TRBJ1-5 | TRBV6-2/TRBV6-3 | - | - | CASTEGKYPNQPQHF | TGTGCCAGCACCGAGGGGAAGTACCCAAATCAGCCCCAGCATTTT
TRBJ2-1 | TRBV18 | many | - | CASSLWGEGRVSNEQFF | TGTGCCAGCTCACTCTGGGGAGAGGGGAGAGTATCGAATGAGCAGTTCTTC
TRBJ1-5 | TRBV18 | few | TRBD1 | CASSLSPRGTGEGQPQHF | TGTGCCAGCTCACTAAGTCCCCGTGGGACAGGGGAAGGCCAGCCCCAGCATTTT
TRBJ1-4 | TRBV5-4 | many | - | CAAGGGATNEKLFF | TGTGCTGCCGGTGGAGGTGCAACTAATGAAAAACTGTTTTTT
TRBJ1-5 | TRBV25-1 | many | TRBD1 | CASSSIQGNDQPQHF | TGTGCCAGCAGTTCAATACAGGGGAACGATCAGCCCCAGCATTTT
TRBJ2-7 | TRBV10-3 | many | TRBD2 | CAISESAGGAAYEQYF | TGTGCCATCAGTGAGTCAGCGGGGGGCGCAGCCTACGAGCAGTACTTC
TRBJ1-4 | TRBV11-2 | few | - | CASSLDVLGSGAEKLFF | TGTGCCAGCAGCTTAGACGTATTAGGGTCCGGCGCTGAAAAACTGTTTTTT
TRBJ2-7 | TRBV28 | - | - | CASGPNYEQYF | TGTGCCAGCGGCCCGAACTACGAGCAGTACTTC
TRBJ1-3 | TRBV11-2 | - | - | CASSLDRGLSGNTIYF | TGTGCCAGCAGCTTAGACCGGGGCCTCTCTGGAAACACCATATATTTT
TRBJ1-4 | TRBV15 | - | TRBD1 | CATSKWPGTGNEKLFF | TGTGCCACCAGCAAATGGCCCGGGACAGGGAACGAAAAACTGTTTTTT
TRBJ2-3 | TRBV9 | many | - | CASSVATDTQYF | TGTGCCAGCAGCGTAGCGACAGATACGCAGTATTTT
TRBJ2-1 | TRBV11-3 | few | - | CASSLVPTDYNEQFF | TGTGCCAGCAGCTTAGTCCCCACAGATTACAATGAGCAGTTCTTC
TRBJ1-2 | TRBV27 | - | - | CASSFLSGGYTF | TGTGCCAGCAGTTTTTTATCCGGTGGCTACACCTTC
TRBJ2-1 | TRBV19 | few | TRBD1 | CASSILGQGGEQFF | TGTGCCAGTAGTATTTTAGGACAGGGTGGTGAGCAGTTCTTC
TRBJ2-1 | TRBV28 | once | - | CASKTQAGSTYNEQFF | TGTGCCAGCAAGACCCAAGCAGGCTCCACCTACAATGAGCAGTTCTTC
TRBJ1-6 | TRBV21-1 | few | - | CASSKRRCLGNSPLHF | TGTGCCAGCAGCAAACGGCGTTGTCTCGGAAATTCACCCCTCCACTTT
TRBJ1-2 | TRBV29-1 | many | - | CAGYSSNYGYTF | TGCGCCGGGTACAGCTCTAACTATGGCTACACCTTC
TRBJ2-2 | TRBV2 | - | TRBD1 | CASRWAGGVNTGELFF | TGTGCCAGCAGGTGGGCAGGGGGCGTCAACACCGGGGAGCTGTTTTTT
TRBJ2-5 | TRBV11-3 | few | - | CASSTGEETQYF | TGTGCCAGCAGCACCGGGGAAGAGACCCAGTACTTC
TRBJ2-1 | TRBV6-5 | - | TRBD2 | CASSLSGLAYNEQFF | TGTGCCAGCAGCCTCTCGGGACTAGCCTACAATGAGCAGTTCTTC
TRBJ2-3 | TRBV7-2 | many | TRBD2 | CASSLAPRASGGALDTQYF | TGTGCCAGCAGCTTAGCGCCGAGGGCTAGCGGGGGGGCCTTAGATACGCAGTATTTT